This passage covers 31 T cell receptor beta chains from one sample sequenced in a study of T-cell reconstitution after alpha-beta-depleted transplantation in children. The library targeted TCRbeta and was prepared with unique molecular identifiers. One entry per CDR3 protein, called by TCRdb with MiXCR from the PCR reads. Found here are about 250,000 distinct CDR3 sequences, around 25% of them singletons; the top ten hold about 5%. The sample consisted of PBMCs, mostly from graft donor cells, taken 360 days after TCRalphabeta/CD19-depleted stem cell transplant. The receptors here all came from a female patient under 10 years old who had a stem cell transplant for congenital amegakaryocytic thrombocytopenia, so the T cells may come from the graft donor.

This clonotype was seen once. The chain joins TRBV7-2 to TRBJ2-7; TRBD1 might be the D (5 bases). The germline V gene has CDR1 SGHTA and CDR2 FQGNSA. The ends were cut back, 7 bases at V and 4 bases at J, with 17 bases in the middle. This CDR3 has 14 amino acids. The CDR3 protein is CASTLGGHIYEQYF. CDR3 DNA sequence: TGTGCCAGCACCCTGGGCGGACACATTTACGAGCAGTACTTC.

This clonotype has just a few counts. The CDR3 spells CASSMAGADTQYF. CDR3 nucleotide sequence: TGCGCCAGCAGTATGGCAGGGGCAGATACGCAGTATTTT. The chain uses TRBV10-1 and TRBJ2-3; a possible D gene is TRBD1 (6 bases). Per the germline V gene, CDR1 is WNHNN and CDR2 is SYGVQD (reference sequence). The CDR3 has 13 residues. The ends were cut back, 5 bases at V and 4 bases at J, with 10 bases in the middle.

This clonotype was seen more than once but under ten times. The chain links TRBV27 to TRBJ2-3, with 7 nucleotides matching TRBD2. Germline V gives CDR1 MNHEY, CDR2 SMNVEV (reference sequence). The trim removed 3 bases at V and 3 bases at J, leaving 6 bases unmatched. This CDR3 comprises 15 residues. CDR3 DNA: TGTGCCAGCAGTTTCCAGCGGGGTAGGACAGATACGCAGTATTTT. Translating it yields CASSFQRGRTDTQYF.

The chain carries TRBV7-9 and TRBJ2-1, with TRBD2 as a possible D gene (5 bases). CDR3 length: 14 residues. Germline assignment: CDR1 SEHNR and CDR2 FQNEAQ (reference sequence). V dropped 3 bases and J dropped 12 bases, with 18 bases sitting between them. The CDR3 spells CASSFFTGVKGQFF. CDR3 sequence (DNA): TGTGCCAGCAGCTTTTTCACCGGGGTCAAGGGGCAGTTCTTC.

This rearrangement joins TRBV5-1 to TRBJ2-5, with D possibly matching TRBD2 (5 bases). Germline assignment: CDR1 SGHRS and CDR2 YFSETQ. This CDR3 contains 14 residues. V was shortened by 4 bases and J by 4 bases, with 14 bases between the two germline ends. The CDR3 region is CASSPSTGSETQYF. The CDR3 DNA reads as TGCGCCAGCAGCCCAAGCACGGGGTCAGAGACCCAGTACTTC.

This sequence joins TRBV6-7 and TRBJ2-2; D might be TRBD1 (5 bases). TRBV6-7 is known as an ORF, though its function is uncertain. The CDR3 sequence is 17 residues long. Trimming removed 7 bases from V and 4 bases from J, with 22 bases in between. CDR3 nucleotide sequence: TGTGCCAGCACCCCCGGCCAGTACTATAGGGGCACCGGGGAGCTGTTTTTT. Amino acids: CASTPGQYYRGTGELFF.

Comments on this clonotype: A much larger clone sits a single nucleotide away, making a read error possible. Likely a read error: the CDR3 ends without its conserved phenylalanine or tryptophan. The gene calls are TRBV4-2 and TRBJ2-7; D is undetermined. Germline lookup yields CDR1 LGHNA and CDR2 YNFKEQ. V lost 3 bases, J lost 1 base, and 13 bases lay in between. The CDR3 is made up of 15 amino acids. CDR3 amino acids: CASSQTSGVSYEQYS. For the CDR3, the DNA is TGTGCCAGCAGCCAGACTTCGGGTGTTTCCTACGAGCAGTACTCC.

In this sample, this clonotype turned up many times. The J gene is TRBJ2-1, the V gene TRBV5-1; TRBD1 agrees at 7 bases. Germline lookup yields CDR1 SGHRS and CDR2 YFSETQ. V gave up 4 bases and J gave up 0 bases; unmatched junction bases: 1. CDR3 length equals 14 residues. For the CDR3, the DNA is TGCGCCAGCAGCCCAGGGGGCTCCTACAATGAGCAGTTCTTC. Amino acids: CASSPGGSYNEQFF.

This clonotype has just a few counts. The V call is TRBV12-3 or TRBV12-4, the J call TRBJ2-3; a weak D match, TRBD2 (5 bases). With 0 bases removed from V and 3 bases from J, the gap between germline ends came to 7 bases. The CDR3 consists of 14 residues. The CDR3 loop reads CASSLARETDTQYF. The CDR3 nucleotides are TGTGCCAGCAGTTTAGCTAGGGAGACAGATACGCAGTATTTT.

This chain connects TRBV12-3 or TRBV12-4 to TRBJ1-2; tentatively, D is TRBD1 (5 bases). V lost 3 bases and J 8 bases, leaving 16 bases between the germline ends. This CDR3 has 14 residues. The DNA for the CDR3 is TGTGCCAGCAGTTTGATCTACAGGCATGAGGGCTACACCTTC. Translation: CASSLIYRHEGYTF.

This chain links TRBV5-6 with TRBJ1-2; D not certain. V lost 2 bases, J lost 0 bases, and 11 bases lay in between. This CDR3 region has 15 residues. Germline CDR1 is SGHDT and CDR2 is YYEEEE. The CDR3, as DNA: TGTGCCAGCAGCTTTATGGTTGGGTCTAACTATGGCTACACCTTC. Translation: CASSFMVGSNYGYTF.

The gene calls are TRBV29-1 and TRBJ2-3; D may be TRBD1 (6 bases). CDR1 and CDR2 from the germline V gene are SQVTM and ANQGSEA. The CDR3 totals 10 residues. Deletions cut 6 bases from V and 6 bases from J, with 7 bases between. The CDR3 sequence is CSVGADTQYF. CDR3 DNA: TGCAGCGTGGGGGCGGATACGCAGTATTTT.

This chain links TRBV20-1 with TRBJ1-1, with D unresolved. V gave up 4 bases and J gave up 5 bases, with 14 bases separating them. The V gene's germline CDR1 is DFQATT and CDR2 SNEGSKA (reference sequence). The CDR3 contains 13 residues. CDR3 sequence (DNA): TGCAGTGCTATTAAGGTTACGGGGACTGAAGCTTTCTTT. Protein product: CSAIKVTGTEAFF.

The CDR3 protein is CSVEEGQGDGYTF. DNA of the CDR3: TGCAGCGTTGAAGAGGGACAGGGGGATGGCTACACCTTC. The chain combines TRBV29-1 with TRBJ1-2; 11 bases align to TRBD1. The CDR3 covers 13 residues. From germline, CDR1 is SQVTM and CDR2 ANQGSEA. Trimming took 0 bases from V and 6 from J; bases not matched to a gene: 0.

This clonotype occurred a few times. V and J are TRBV3-1 and TRBJ2-6; the D is unclear. The V gene's germline CDR1 is LGHDT and CDR2 YNNKEL (reference sequence). This CDR3 has 11 residues. V was pared by 1 base and J by 12 bases, with 4 bases between. Written as DNA, the CDR3 is TGTGCCAGCAGCCAAGCGGGCGTCCTGACTTTC. Its translation is CASSQAGVLTF.

This clonotype has only a few counts. The chain employs TRBV12-3 or TRBV12-4 and TRBJ2-7, with D possibly being TRBD1 (5 bases). The CDR3 consists of 14 residues. Deletions cut 5 bases from V and 5 bases from J, with 16 bases between. As DNA, the CDR3 is TGTGCCAGCAGTCAGGACAACGAGGTTAACGAGCAGTACTTC. Translating it yields CASSQDNEVNEQYF.

This sequence joins TRBV5-1 and TRBJ2-1, with D possibly TRBD1 on 5 matching bases. CDR1 SGHRS and CDR2 YFSETQ come from the germline V gene. This CDR3 contains 16 residues. Deletions cut 2 bases from V and 2 bases from J, with 14 bases between. CDR3 in amino acids: CASSLTQGPPYNEQFF. CDR3 coding DNA: TGCGCCAGCAGCTTAACCCAGGGTCCCCCCTACAATGAGCAGTTCTTC.

The V call is TRBV4-2, the J call TRBJ2-5, with a possible D match to TRBD2 (6 bases). Germline V gene sequence: CDR1 LGHNA, CDR2 YNFKEQ. The CDR3 contains 14 residues. V was cut by 4 bases and J by 2 bases, with 11 bases left in between. CDR3 sequence reads: CASSPGLKQETQYF. CDR3 DNA: TGTGCCAGCAGCCCCGGACTAAAACAAGAGACCCAGTACTTC.

The chain is built from TRBV15 and TRBJ2-3; a possible D gene is TRBD2 (5 bases). This CDR3 spans 16 amino acids. CDR1 and CDR2 (germline): LNHNV, YYDKDF (reference sequence). Trimming took 0 bases from V and 10 from J, leaving 20 bases between them. This CDR3 reads CATSRDRVASYHPQYF. The CDR3 bases are TGTGCCACCAGCAGAGATCGTGTGGCTAGCTATCATCCGCAGTATTTT.

The genes are TRBV6-5 and TRBJ1-1, with a possible D match to TRBD1 (6 bases). Per germline, CDR1 MNHEY and CDR2 SVGAGI. The CDR3 has 14 amino acids. Trimming removed 2 bases from V and 4 bases from J, with 11 bases in between. The CDR3 DNA reads as TGTGCCAGCAGTTACCGTACAGGGTCCACTGAAGCTTTCTTT. Amino acid sequence: CASSYRTGSTEAFF.

The chain uses TRBV5-1 and TRBJ2-1; D unresolved. This CDR3 comprises 13 residues. CDR1 and CDR2 from the germline V gene are SGHRS and YFSETQ. Trimming left V 2 bases short and J 7 bases short, with 10 bases between. This chain's CDR3 is CASSFSTPNEQFF. Here the CDR3 DNA reads TGCGCCAGCAGCTTTTCTACGCCGAATGAGCAGTTCTTC.

V is TRBV7-9 and J is TRBJ1-2; D uncertain. V shed 10 bases and J shed 2 bases, with 8 bases lying between them. The germline V gene has CDR1 SEHNR and CDR2 FQNEAQ (reference sequence). The CDR3 contains 11 residues. The CDR3 DNA reads TGTGCCATCACGGGGAACTATGGCTACACCTTC. Translated, it gives CAITGNYGYTF.

This clonotype was seen a few times. The DNA of the CDR3 is TGCGCCAGCAGCTTGGATTCAGATTACGAGCAGTACTTC. It translates to CASSLDSDYEQYF. The rearrangement uses TRBV5-1 and TRBJ2-7; D ambiguous. The germline V gene encodes CDR1 SGHRS and CDR2 YFSETQ. The length of the CDR3 is 13 residues. Trimming took off 0 bases at V and 4 bases at J, with 8 bases between the two ends.

V and J are TRBV5-1 and TRBJ1-1; 7 positions agree with TRBD1. Germline V gene sequence: CDR1 SGHRS, CDR2 YFSETQ. V trimming: 0 bases; J trimming: 5 bases; junction bases outside the gene matches: 4. The CDR3 covers 14 residues. The CDR3 DNA sequence: TGCGCCAGCAGCTTGGAGGGGGCCGGGACTGAAGCTTTCTTT. This encodes CASSLEGAGTEAFF.

This clonotype was recorded once. This chain uses TRBV30 with TRBJ2-3; TRBD1 might be the D (8 bases). The CDR3 totals 15 residues. Per the germline V gene, CDR1 is GTSNPN and CDR2 is SVGIG (reference sequence). V shed 3 bases and J shed 11 bases, with 24 bases lying between them. CDR3 residues: CAWSAGPGLQGGQYF. The CDR3 DNA is TGTGCCTGGAGCGCAGGGCCGGGACTACAGGGGGGGCAGTATTTT.

The genes are TRBV10-3 and TRBJ2-3; D call uncertain. Per the germline V gene, CDR1 is ENHRY and CDR2 is SYGVKD. V lost 10 bases, J lost 0 bases, and 23 bases lay in between. The CDR3 consists of 17 residues. CDR3 DNA sequence: TGTGCCACCCTACCGTGGCTCCCAGGACGGAGCACAGATACGCAGTATTTT. Its translation: CATLPWLPGRSTDTQYF.

This clonotype was picked up many times. The chain has TRBV10-3 and TRBJ2-5, with D perhaps TRBD2 (6 bases). Trimming pared 8 bases from V and 5 bases from J, leaving 12 bases between. Germline V gives CDR1 ENHRY, CDR2 SYGVKD. This CDR3 is 12 amino acids long. The CDR3 DNA follows: TGTGCCATCGGTGGGACTTGGGAGACCCAGTACTTC. Its translation: CAIGGTWETQYF.

This chain uses TRBV3-1 with TRBJ2-4; 10 nucleotides agree with TRBD2. The CDR3 runs to 18 residues. Germline assignment: CDR1 LGHDT and CDR2 YNNKEL (reference sequence). Trimming cost V 1 base and J 2 bases; bases outside gene matches: 8. The CDR3 DNA reads TGTGCCAGCAGCCAAGGGACTAGCGGCATATTACCCAAAAACATTCAGTACTTC. Its protein is CASSQGTSGILPKNIQYF.

The CDR3 loop is CASSTTFGTSGSYEQYF. The CDR3 region has the DNA TGTGCCAGTAGTACCACTTTCGGGACTAGCGGCTCCTACGAGCAGTACTTC. The V call is TRBV19, the J call TRBJ2-7; the match to TRBD2 covers 11 bases. Germline V CDR1 and CDR2: LNHDA, SQIVND (reference sequence). The V segment lost 4 bases and the J segment 0 bases; nucleotides outside the gene matches: 8. The CDR3 has 17 residues. Supplemented by reference TRBV19 and TRBJ2-7, the full variable domain reads DGGITQSPKYLFRKEGQNVTLSCEQNLNHDAMYWYRQDPGQGLRLIYYSQIVNDFQKGDIAEGYSVSREKKESFPLTVTSAQKNPTAFYLCASSTTFGTSGSYEQYFGPGTRLTVT.

V is TRBV15 and J is TRBJ1-1, with D unresolved. The CDR3 runs to 13 residues. V was clipped by 1 base and J by 7 bases, with 10 bases between them. Germline assignment: CDR1 LNHNV and CDR2 YYDKDF (reference sequence). CDR3 sequence: CATSRANRGEAFF. CDR3 sequence (DNA): TGTGCCACCAGCAGAGCAAACCGGGGTGAAGCTTTCTTT. Based on the CDR3 plus reference TRBV15 and TRBJ1-1, the full variable domain is DAMVIQNPRYQVTQFGKPVTLSCSQTLNHNVMYWYQQKSSQAPKLLFHYYDKDFNNEADTPDNFQSRRPNTSFCFLDIRSPGLGDTAMYLCATSRANRGEAFFGQGTRLTVV.

The table lists this clonotype with a few counts. The chain employs TRBV4-2 and TRBJ2-3; 7 nucleotides agree with TRBD2. Germline CDR1 and CDR2: LGHNA and YNFKEQ. This CDR3 region has 15 residues. With 0 bases clipped from V and 4 bases from J, the junction kept 4 bases outside the gene matches. CDR3: CASSQEAGAADTQYF. CDR3 nucleotides: TGTGCCAGCAGCCAAGAGGCGGGAGCGGCAGATACGCAGTATTTT.